The sample holds many counts of the clone carrying this TCR beta chain. Primers used in a second PCR of roughly 6 to 12 cycles were a sample-barcoded 5' primer and a J-beta primer mix. TCRdb re-analysed the 5' RACE reads in MiXCR, keeping a single row per CDR3 protein. Counted here are hundreds of thousands of distinct CDR3 sequences, roughly 30% occurring once; the ten biggest clones make up about 16%. The data belong to a study of blood T cells in healthy people across ages. Per-sample PBMC isolation yielded at least 7 million cells. This CDR3 is 17 amino acids long. Trimming stripped 5 bases from V and 1 base from J, with 17 bases between. Germline values: CDR1 SGHTA, CDR2 FQGNSA.

The origin of this receptor is a woman older than 75 in good health. The chain recombines TRBV7-2 with TRBJ2-2; D is possibly TRBD2 (5 bases). The sequencing input was blood. The chain's CDR3 is CASSQAVSVVNTGELFF. As DNA, the CDR3 is TGTGCCAGCAGCCAAGCGGTTAGCGTAGTGAACACCGGGGAGCTGTTTTTT. Based on the CDR3 plus reference TRBV7-2 and TRBJ2-2, the full variable domain is GAGVSQSPSNKVTEKGKDVELRCDPISGHTALYWYRQSLGQGLEFLIYFQGNSAPDKSGLPSDRFSAERTGGSVSTLTIQRTQQEDSAVYLCASSQAVSVVNTGELFFGEGSRLTVL.